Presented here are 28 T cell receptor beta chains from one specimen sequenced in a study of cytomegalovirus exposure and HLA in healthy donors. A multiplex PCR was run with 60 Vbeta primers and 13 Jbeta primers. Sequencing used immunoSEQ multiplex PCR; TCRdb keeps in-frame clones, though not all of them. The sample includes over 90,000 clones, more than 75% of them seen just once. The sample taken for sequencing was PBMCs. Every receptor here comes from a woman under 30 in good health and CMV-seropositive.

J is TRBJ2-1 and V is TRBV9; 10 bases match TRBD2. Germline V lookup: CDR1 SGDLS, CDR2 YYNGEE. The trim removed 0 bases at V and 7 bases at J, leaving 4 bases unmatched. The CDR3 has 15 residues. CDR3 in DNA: TGTGCCAGCAGCGTAGGAACTAGCGGGGATAATGAGCAGTTCTTC. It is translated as CASSVGTSGDNEQFF.

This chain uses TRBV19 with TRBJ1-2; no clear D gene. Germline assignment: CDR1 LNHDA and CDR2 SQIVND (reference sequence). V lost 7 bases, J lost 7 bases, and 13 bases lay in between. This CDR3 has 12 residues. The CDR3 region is CASKSGGRGYTF. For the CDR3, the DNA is TGTGCCAGTAAGAGCGGAGGGCGTGGCTACACCTTC.

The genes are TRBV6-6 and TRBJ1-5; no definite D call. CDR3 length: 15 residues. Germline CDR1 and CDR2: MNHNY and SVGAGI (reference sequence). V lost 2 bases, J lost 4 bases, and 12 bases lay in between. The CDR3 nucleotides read TGTGCCAGCAGTTACCGAGACATTGGGAATCAGCCCCAGCATTTT. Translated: CASSYRDIGNQPQHF.

DNA for the CDR3: TGTGCCAGCAGCATCGACTCTGCAGCGAACACTGAAGCTTTCTTT. As protein: CASSIDSAANTEAFF. The V gene is TRBV9, the J gene TRBJ1-1; no clear D. This CDR3 comprises 15 residues. Germline values: CDR1 SGDLS, CDR2 YYNGEE. Trimming removed 4 bases at V and 1 base at J, with 14 bases between.

The chain's CDR3 is CASSPTPGQEKLGQYF. In DNA form, the CDR3 reads TGCGCCAGCAGCCCAACACCGGGACAGGAAAAACTCGGGCAGTACTTC. This chain uses TRBV5-1 with TRBJ2-7; TRBD1 agrees at 8 bases. The V gene end was trimmed by 4 bases and the J gene end by 9 bases; junction bases not matched to a gene: 18. This CDR3 is built from 16 residues. CDR1 is SGHRS, CDR2 YFSETQ, per germline.

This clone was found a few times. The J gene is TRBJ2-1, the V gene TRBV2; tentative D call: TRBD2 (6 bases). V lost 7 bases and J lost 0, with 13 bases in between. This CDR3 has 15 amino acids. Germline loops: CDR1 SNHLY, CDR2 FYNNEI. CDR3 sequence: CASITSLSSYNEQFF. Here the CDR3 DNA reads TGTGCCAGCATTACTAGCCTGAGCTCCTACAATGAGCAGTTCTTC.

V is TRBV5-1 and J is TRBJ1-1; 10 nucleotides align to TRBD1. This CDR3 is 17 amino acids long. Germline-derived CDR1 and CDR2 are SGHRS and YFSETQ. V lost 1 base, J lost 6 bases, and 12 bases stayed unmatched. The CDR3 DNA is TGCGCCAGCAGCTTGACCCCCGGGACAGGGGTTAGGGCTGAAGCTTTCTTT. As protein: CASSLTPGTGVRAEAFF.

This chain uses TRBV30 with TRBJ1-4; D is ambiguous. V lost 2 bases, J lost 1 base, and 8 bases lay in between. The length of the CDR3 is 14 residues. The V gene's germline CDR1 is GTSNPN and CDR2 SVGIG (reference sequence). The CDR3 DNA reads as TGTGCCTGGAGTTTCCGGGGAACTAATGAAAAACTGTTTTTT. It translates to CAWSFRGTNEKLFF.

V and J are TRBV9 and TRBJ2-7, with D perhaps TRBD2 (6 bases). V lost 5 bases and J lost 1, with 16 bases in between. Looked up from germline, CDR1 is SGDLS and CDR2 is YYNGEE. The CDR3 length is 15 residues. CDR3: CASSSGGANSYEQYF. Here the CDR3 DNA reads TGTGCCAGCAGTTCCGGCGGGGCTAATTCCTACGAGCAGTACTTC. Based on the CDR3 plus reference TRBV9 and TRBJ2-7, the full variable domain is DSGVTQTPKHLITATGQRVTLRCSPRSGDLSVYWYQQSLDQGLQFLIQYYNGEERAKGNILERFSAQQFPDLHSELNLSSLELGDSALYFCASSSGGANSYEQYFGPGTRLTVT.

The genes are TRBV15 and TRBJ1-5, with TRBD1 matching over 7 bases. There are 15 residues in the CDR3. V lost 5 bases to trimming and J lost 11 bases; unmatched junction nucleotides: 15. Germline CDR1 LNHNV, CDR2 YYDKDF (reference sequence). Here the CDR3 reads CATSGRGQFGGAQHF. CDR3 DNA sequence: TGTGCCACCAGCGGACGGGGACAGTTTGGAGGGGCCCAGCATTTT.

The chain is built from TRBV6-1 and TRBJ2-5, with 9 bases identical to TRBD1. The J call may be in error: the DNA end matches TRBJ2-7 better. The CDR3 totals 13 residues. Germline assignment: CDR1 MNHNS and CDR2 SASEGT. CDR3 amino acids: CANSQGTGLEQYF. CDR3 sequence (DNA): TGTGCCAACTCCCAAGGGACAGGGCTCGAGCAGTACTTC.

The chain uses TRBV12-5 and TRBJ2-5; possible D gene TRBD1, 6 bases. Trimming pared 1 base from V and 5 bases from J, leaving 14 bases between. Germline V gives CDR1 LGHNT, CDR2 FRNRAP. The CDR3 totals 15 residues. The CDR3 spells CASGLDTGTGETQYF. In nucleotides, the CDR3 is TGTGCTAGTGGTTTGGATACAGGGACGGGGGAGACCCAGTACTTC.

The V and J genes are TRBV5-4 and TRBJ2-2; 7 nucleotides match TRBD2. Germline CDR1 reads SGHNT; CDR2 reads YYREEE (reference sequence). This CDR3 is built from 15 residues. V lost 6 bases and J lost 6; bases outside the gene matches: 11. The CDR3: CASTQLAGGPGELFF. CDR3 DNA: TGTGCCAGCACCCAGTTAGCGGGCGGGCCCGGGGAGCTGTTTTTT.

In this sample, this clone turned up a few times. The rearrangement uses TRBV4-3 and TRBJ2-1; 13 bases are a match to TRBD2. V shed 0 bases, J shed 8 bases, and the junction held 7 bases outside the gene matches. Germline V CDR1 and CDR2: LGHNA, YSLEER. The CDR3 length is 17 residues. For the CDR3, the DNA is TGCGCCAGCAGCCAAGAATCCGGACTAGCGGGAGTTGATGAGCAGTTCTTC. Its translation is CASSQESGLAGVDEQFF.

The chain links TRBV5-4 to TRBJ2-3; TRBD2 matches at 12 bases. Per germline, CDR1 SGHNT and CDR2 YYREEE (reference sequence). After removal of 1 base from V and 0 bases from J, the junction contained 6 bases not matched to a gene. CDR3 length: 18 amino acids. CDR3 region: CASSLTSGGKYSTDTQYF. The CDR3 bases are TGTGCCAGCAGCTTGACTAGCGGGGGGAAGTATAGCACAGATACGCAGTATTTT.

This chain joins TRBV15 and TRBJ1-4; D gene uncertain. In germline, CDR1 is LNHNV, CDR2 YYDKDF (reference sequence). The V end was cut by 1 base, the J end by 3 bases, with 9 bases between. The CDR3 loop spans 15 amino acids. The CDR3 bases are TGTGCCACCAGCAGAGGTCGTAGATCTAATGAAAAACTGTTTTTT. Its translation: CATSRGRRSNEKLFF.

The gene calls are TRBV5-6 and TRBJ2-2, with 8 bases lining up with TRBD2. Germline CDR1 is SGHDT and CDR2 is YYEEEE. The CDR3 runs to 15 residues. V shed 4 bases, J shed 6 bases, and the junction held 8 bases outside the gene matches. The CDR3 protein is CASSQPPGGAGELFF. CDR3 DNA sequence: TGTGCCAGCAGCCAGCCCCCCGGGGGGGCCGGGGAGCTGTTTTTT.

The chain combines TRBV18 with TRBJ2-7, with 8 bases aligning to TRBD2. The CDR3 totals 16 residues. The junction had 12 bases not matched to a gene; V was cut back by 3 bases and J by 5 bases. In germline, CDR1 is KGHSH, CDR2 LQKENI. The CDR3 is CASSPRPAGAGDEQYF. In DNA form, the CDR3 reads TGTGCCAGCTCACCGAGGCCAGCGGGGGCCGGGGACGAGCAGTACTTC.

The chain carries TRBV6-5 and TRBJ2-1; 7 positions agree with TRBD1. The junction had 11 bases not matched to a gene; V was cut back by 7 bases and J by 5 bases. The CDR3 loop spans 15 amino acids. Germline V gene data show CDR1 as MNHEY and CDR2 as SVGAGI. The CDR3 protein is CASTVDRAVHNEQFF. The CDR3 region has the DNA TGTGCCAGCACTGTCGACAGGGCCGTGCACAATGAGCAGTTCTTC.

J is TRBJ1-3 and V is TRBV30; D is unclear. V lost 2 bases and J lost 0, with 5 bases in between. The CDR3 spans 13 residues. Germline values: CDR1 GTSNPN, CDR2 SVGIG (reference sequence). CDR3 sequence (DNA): TGTGCCTGGAGTACGAGCTCTGGAAACACCATATATTTT. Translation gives CAWSTSSGNTIYF.

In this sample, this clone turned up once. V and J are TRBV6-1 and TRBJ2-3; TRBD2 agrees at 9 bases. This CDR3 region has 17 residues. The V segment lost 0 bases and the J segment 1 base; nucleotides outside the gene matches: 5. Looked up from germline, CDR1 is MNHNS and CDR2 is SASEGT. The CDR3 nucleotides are TGTGCCAGCAGTGAAGCGCTGGCGGGAGGGGGCACAGATACGCAGTATTTT. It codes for CASSEALAGGGTDTQYF.

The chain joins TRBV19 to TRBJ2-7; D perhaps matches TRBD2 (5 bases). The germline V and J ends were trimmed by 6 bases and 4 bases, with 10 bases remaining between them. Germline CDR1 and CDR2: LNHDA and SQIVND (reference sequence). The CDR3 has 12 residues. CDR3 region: CASSPSGYEQYF. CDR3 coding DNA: TGTGCCAGTAGCCCGTCGGGATACGAGCAGTACTTC. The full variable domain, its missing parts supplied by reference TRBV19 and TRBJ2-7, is DGGITQSPKYLFRKEGQNVTLSCEQNLNHDAMYWYRQDPGQGLRLIYYSQIVNDFQKGDIAEGYSVSREKKESFPLTVTSAQKNPTAFYLCASSPSGYEQYFGPGTRLTVT.

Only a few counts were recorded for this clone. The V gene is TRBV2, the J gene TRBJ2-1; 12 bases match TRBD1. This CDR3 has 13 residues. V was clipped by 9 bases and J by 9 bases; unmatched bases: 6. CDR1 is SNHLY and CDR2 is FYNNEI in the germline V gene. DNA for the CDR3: TGTGCCAGTCTCCGGGACAGGGGGCGTGAGCAGTTCTTC. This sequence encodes CASLRDRGREQFF.

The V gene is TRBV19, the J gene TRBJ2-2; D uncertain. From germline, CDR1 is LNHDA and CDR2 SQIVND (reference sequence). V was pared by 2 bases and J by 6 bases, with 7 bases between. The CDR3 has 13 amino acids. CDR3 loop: CASSIIQSGELFF. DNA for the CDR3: TGTGCCAGTAGTATAATCCAATCCGGGGAGCTGTTTTTT.

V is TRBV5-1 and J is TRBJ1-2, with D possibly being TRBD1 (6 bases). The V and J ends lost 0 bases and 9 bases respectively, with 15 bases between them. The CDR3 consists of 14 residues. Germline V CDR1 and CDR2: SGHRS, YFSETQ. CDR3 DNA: TGCGCCAGCAGCTTGGTTGGGGGCTGGAGCAGCTACACCTTC. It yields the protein CASSLVGGWSSYTF.

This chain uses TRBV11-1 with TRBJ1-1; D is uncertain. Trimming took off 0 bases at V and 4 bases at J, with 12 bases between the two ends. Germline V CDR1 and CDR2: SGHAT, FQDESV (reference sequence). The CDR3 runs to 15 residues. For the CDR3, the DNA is TGTGCCAGCAGCTTAGCGGGAGGAGTGGGCACTGAAGCTTTCTTT. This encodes CASSLAGGVGTEAFF.

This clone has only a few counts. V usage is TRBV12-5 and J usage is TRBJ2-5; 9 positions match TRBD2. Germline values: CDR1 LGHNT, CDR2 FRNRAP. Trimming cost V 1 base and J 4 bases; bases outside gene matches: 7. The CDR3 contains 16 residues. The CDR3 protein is CASGLGSSGERETQYF. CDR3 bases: TGTGCTAGTGGTTTGGGCTCTAGCGGGGAAAGAGAGACCCAGTACTTC.

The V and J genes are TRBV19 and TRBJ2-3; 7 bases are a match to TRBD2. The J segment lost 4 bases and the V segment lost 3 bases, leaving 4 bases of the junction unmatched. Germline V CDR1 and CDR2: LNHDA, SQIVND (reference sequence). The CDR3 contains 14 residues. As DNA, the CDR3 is TGTGCCAGTAGTATGGGGAGGGTACCAGATACGCAGTATTTT. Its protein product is CASSMGRVPDTQYF.